This entry describes one T cell receptor beta chain. What it binds is not known. With 2 bases removed from V and 3 bases from J, the gap between germline ends came to 12 bases. From germline, CDR1 is MNHEY and CDR2 SMNVEV (reference sequence). CDR3 length: 15 amino acids. The sample belongs to a study of cytomegalovirus exposure and HLA in healthy donors. General observations from the study: In a later analysis, specific HLA alleles were associated with 16,000 or so TCR beta sequences at a 0.05 false discovery rate. In a later analysis, parvovirus B19, influenza, CMV and Epstein-Barr virus appeared linked to several top co-occurrence clusters. Sequencing had likely introduced a cluster of highly shared sequence variants as an artifact.

At collection, donors were nominally healthy, but unrecorded immune exposures were probable. The PCR contained 60 Vbeta and 13 Jbeta primers. Using immunoSEQ multiplex PCR, the repertoire was profiled, and TCRdb retains in-frame clones only, with some absent. This sample yields under 200,000 clones, of which more than 65% are seen a single time; about 0.5% belongs to the top ten. The TCR originated in a woman between 45 and 65 years old in good health and CMV-seronegative. The specimen sequenced was PBMCs. The rearrangement links TRBV27 to TRBJ2-3; weak D call: TRBD1 (6 bases). The CDR3 sequence: CASSLQQGTTDTQYF. Written as DNA, the CDR3 is TGTGCCAGCAGTTTACAGCAGGGGACGACAGATACGCAGTATTTT.